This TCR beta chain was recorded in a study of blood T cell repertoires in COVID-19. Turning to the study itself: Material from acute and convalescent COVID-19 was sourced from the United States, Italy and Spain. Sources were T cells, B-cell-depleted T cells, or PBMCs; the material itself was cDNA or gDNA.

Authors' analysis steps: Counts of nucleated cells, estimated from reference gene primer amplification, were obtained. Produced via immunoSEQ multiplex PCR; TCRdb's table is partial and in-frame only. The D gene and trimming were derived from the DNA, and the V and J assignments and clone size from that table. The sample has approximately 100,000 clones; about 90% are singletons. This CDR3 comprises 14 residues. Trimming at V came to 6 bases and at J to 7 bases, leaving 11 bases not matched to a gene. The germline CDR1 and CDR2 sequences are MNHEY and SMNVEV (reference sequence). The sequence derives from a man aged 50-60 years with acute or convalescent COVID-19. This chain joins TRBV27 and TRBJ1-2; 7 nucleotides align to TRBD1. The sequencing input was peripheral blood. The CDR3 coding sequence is TGTGCCAGCAGGATACAGGGGAAGGTCGGTGGCTACACCTTC. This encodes CASRIQGKVGGYTF.